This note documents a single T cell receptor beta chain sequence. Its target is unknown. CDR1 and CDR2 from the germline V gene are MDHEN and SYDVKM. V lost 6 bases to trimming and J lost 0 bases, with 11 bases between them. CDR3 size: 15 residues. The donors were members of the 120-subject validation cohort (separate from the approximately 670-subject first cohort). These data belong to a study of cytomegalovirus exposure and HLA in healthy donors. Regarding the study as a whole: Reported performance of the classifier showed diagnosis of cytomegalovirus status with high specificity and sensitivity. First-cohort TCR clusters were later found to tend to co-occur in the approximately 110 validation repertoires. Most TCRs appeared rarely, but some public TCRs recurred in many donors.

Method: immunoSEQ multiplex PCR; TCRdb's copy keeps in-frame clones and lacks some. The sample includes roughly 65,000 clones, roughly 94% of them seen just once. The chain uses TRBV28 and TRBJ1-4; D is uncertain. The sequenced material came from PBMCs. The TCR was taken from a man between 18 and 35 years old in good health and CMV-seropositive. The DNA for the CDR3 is TGTGCCAGCAGCCCGTCGGGAGCAACTAATGAAAAACTGTTTTTT. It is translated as CASSPSGATNEKLFF.